The entry below describes one T cell receptor (beta chain). Germline V gene lookup returns CDR1 SGDLS and CDR2 YYNGEE. The ends lost 4 bases at V and 4 bases at J; junction bases unmatched: 14. This CDR3 is built from 17 residues. This sample is part of a study of blood T cell repertoires in COVID-19. In the source study's methods: The assay estimated nucleated cells by amplifying reference gene primers. This table comes from immunoSEQ multiplex PCR, and its TCRdb copy is limited to in-frame clones, with some not included. The DNA gave D and trimming, while V, J and clone size come from that table. Of 330,000 or so clones listed, around 87% are singletons.

The receptor was isolated from a man aged 35 to 55 in a cohort exposed to, infected with or recovered from COVID-19 (not recorded which). Sequencing was performed on PBMCs or T cells enriched from blood (not recorded which). The J gene is TRBJ1-1, the V gene TRBV9, with 9 bases lining up with TRBD1. This chain's CDR3 is CASSPTGGVKRTTEAFF. In DNA, the CDR3 is TGTGCCAGCAGCCCCACAGGGGGCGTAAAGCGGACCACTGAAGCTTTCTTT.